This T cell receptor (beta chain) was obtained from a study of CD8+ T cells in alopecia areata. This clone was counted at least ten times. In the same sample, other DNA sequences code for this CDR3. Cell sorting was applied to PBMCs, and CD4+ and CD8+ T cells were collected. Trimming took 4 bases from V and 5 from J, leaving 7 bases between them. The CDR3 totals 12 residues. Germline V CDR1 and CDR2: SGHDN, FVKESK. The sequencing template was cDNA reverse transcribed from extracted RNA. Libraries were prepared by immunoSEQ multiplex PCR; TCRdb keeps only in-frame clonotypes and omits some of them. This table has over 120,000 clones, approximately 50% appearing once.

The starting material was CD4+ T cells sorted from blood, obtained at week 0. The chain carries TRBV14 and TRBJ2-3, with a tentative D call TRBD2 (5 bases). This clonotype was obtained from a human donor with alopecia areata. The CDR3 sequence: CASSLRGDTQYF. The CDR3 DNA is TGTGCCAGCAGCCTACGGGGAGATACGCAGTATTTT.